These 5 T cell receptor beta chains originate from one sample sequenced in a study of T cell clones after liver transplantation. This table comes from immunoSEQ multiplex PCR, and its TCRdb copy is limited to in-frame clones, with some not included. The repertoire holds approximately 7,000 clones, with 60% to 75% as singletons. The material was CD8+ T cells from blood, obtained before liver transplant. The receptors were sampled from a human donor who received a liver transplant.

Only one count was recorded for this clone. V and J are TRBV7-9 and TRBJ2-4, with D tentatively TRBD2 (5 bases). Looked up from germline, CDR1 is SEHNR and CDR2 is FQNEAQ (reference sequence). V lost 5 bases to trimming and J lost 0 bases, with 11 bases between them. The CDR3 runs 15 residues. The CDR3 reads CASSPAGEAKNIQYF. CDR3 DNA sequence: TGTGCCAGCAGCCCCGCGGGTGAAGCCAAAAACATTCAGTACTTC. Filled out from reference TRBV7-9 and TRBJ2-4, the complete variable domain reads DTGVSQNPRHKITKRGQNVTFRCDPISEHNRLYWYRQTLGQGPEFLTYFQNEAQLEKSRLLSDRFSAERPKGSFSTLEIQRTEQGDSAMYLCASSPAGEAKNIQYFGAGTRLSVL.

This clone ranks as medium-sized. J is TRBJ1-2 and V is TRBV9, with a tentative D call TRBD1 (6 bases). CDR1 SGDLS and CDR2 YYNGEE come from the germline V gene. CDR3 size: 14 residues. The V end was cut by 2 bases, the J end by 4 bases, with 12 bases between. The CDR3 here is CASSVGDTSYGYTF. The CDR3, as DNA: TGTGCCAGCAGCGTTGGGGACACGAGCTATGGCTACACCTTC.

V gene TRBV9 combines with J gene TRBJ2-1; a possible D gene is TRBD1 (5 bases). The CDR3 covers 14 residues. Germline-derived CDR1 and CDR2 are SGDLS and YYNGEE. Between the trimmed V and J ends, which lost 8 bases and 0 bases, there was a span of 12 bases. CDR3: CASGAMSSYNEQFF. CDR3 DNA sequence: TGTGCCAGTGGGGCGATGAGCTCCTACAATGAGCAGTTCTTC.

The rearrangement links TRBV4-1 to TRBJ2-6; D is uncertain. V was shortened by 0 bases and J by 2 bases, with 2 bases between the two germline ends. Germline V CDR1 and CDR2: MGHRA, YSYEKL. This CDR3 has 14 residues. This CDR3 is CASSQEPGANVLTF. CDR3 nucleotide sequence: TGCGCCAGCAGCCAAGAACCTGGGGCCAACGTCCTGACTTTC.

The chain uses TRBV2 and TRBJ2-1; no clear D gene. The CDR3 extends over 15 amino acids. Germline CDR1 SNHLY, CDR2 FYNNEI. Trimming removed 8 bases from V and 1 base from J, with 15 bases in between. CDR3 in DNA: TGTGCCAGCTATGGGGTGAGAAGGTCCTACAATGAGCAGTTCTTC. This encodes CASYGVRRSYNEQFF. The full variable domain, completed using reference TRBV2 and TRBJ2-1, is EPEVTQTPSHQVTQMGQEVILRCVPISNHLYFYWYRQILGQKVEFLVSFYNNEISEKSEIFDDQFSVERPDGSNFTLKIRSTKLEDSAMYFCASYGVRRSYNEQFFGPGTRLTVL.